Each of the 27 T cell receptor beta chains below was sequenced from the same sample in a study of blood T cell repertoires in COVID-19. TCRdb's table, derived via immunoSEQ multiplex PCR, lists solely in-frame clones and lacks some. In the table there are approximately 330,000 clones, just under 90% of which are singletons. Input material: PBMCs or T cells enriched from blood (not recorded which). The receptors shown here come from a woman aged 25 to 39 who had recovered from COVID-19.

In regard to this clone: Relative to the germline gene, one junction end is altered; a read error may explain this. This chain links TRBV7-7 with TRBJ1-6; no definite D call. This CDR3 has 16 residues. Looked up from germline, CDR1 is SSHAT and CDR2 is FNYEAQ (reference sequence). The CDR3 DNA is TGTGCTAGCAACGATGTCCGGGAGACTAGAAATTCACCCCTCCACTTT. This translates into CASNDVRETRNSPLHF.

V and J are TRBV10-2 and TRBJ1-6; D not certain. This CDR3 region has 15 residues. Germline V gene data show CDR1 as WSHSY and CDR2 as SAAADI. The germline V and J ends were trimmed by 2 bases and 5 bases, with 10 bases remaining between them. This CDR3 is CASSEEGLDNSPLHF. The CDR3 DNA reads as TGCGCCAGCAGTGAGGAGGGTTTGGATAATTCACCCCTCCACTTT.

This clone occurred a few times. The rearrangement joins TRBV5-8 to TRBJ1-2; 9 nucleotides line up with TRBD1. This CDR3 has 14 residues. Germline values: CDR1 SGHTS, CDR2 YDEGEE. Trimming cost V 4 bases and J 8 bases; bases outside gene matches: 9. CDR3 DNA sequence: TGTGCCAGCAGCCCCCTTATGGGACAGGGCGGCTACACCTTC. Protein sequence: CASSPLMGQGGYTF. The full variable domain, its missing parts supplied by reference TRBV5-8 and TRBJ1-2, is EAGVTQSPTHLIKTRGQQATLRCSPISGHTSVYWYQQALGLGLQFLLWYDEGEERNRGNFPPRFSGRQFPNYSSELNVNALELEDSALYLCASSPLMGQGGYTFGSGTRLTVV.

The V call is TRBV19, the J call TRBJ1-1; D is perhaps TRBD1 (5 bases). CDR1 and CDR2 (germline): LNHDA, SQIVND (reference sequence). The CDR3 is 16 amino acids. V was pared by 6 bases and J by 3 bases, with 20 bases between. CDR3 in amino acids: CASSYGGRVADTEAFF. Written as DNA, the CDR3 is TGTGCCAGTAGCTACGGGGGTAGGGTAGCGGACACTGAAGCTTTCTTT.

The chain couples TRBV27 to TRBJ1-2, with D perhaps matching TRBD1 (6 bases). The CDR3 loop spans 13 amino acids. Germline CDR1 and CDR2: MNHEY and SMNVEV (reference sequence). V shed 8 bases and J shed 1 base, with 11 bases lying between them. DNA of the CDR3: TGTGCCAGCCGGGACATCGGTAACTATGGCTACACCTTC. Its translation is CASRDIGNYGYTF.

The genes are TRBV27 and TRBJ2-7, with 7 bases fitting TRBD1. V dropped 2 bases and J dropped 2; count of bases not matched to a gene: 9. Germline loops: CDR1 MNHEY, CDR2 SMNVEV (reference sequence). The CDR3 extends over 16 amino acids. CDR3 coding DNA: TGTGCCAGCAGTTTAGTAGTGGCAGGGGGTGCCTACGAGCAGTACTTC. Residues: CASSLVVAGGAYEQYF.

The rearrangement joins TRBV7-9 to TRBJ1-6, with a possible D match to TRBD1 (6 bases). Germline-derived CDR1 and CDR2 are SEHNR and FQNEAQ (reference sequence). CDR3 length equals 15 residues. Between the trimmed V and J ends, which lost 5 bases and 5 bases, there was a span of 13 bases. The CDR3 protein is CASSPGTLNNSPLHF. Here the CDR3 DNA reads TGTGCCAGCAGCCCCGGGACACTTAATAATTCACCCCTCCACTTT.

CDR3 DNA: TGTGCCAGCAGCTTCCAGGGCCCTTATGGCTACACCTTC. It is translated as CASSFQGPYGYTF. This rearrangement joins TRBV7-2 to TRBJ1-2, with D maybe TRBD1 (5 bases). Germline V lookup: CDR1 SGHTA, CDR2 FQGNSA. The CDR3 has 13 amino acids. V was shortened by 3 bases and J by 5 bases, with 10 bases between the two germline ends. Complete variable domain (other parts from reference TRBV7-2 and TRBJ1-2): GAGVSQSPSNKVTEKGKDVELRCDPISGHTALYWYRQSLGQGLEFLIYFQGNSAPDKSGLPSDRFSAERTGGSVSTLTIQRTQQEDSAVYLCASSFQGPYGYTFGSGTRLTVV.

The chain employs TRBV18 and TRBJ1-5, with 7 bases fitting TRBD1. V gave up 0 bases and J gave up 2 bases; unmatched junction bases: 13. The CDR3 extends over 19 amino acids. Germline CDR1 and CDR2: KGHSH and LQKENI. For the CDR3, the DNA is TGTGCCAGCTCACCACCGAACAGGGGATTTGGGAATGGCAATCAGCCCCAGCATTTT. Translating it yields CASSPPNRGFGNGNQPQHF.

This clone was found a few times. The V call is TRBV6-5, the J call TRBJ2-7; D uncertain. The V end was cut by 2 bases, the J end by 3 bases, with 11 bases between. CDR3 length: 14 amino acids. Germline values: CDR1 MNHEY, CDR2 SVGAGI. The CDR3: CASSYVGPGYEQYF. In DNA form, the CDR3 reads TGTGCCAGCAGTTACGTCGGTCCGGGCTACGAGCAGTACTTC.

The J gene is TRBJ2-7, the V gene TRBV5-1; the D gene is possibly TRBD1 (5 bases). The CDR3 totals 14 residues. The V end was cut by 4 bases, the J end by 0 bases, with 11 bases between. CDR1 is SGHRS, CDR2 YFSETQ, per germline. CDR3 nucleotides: TGCGCCAGCAGCAAGACAGACCTCTCCTACGAGCAGTACTTC. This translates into CASSKTDLSYEQYF.

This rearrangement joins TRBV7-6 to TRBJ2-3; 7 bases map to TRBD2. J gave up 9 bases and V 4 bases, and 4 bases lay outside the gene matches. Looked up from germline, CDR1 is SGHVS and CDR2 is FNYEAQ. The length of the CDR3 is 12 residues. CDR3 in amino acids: CASSSSGNTQYF. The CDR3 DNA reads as TGTGCCAGCAGCTCAAGCGGGAACACGCAGTATTTT.

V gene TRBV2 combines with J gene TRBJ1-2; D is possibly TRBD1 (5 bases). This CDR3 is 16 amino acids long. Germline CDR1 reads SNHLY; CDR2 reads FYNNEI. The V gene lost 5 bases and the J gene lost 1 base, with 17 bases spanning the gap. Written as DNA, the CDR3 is TGTGCCAGCAGTCCACCTCGGACACTATTTAACTATGGCTACACCTTC. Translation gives CASSPPRTLFNYGYTF.

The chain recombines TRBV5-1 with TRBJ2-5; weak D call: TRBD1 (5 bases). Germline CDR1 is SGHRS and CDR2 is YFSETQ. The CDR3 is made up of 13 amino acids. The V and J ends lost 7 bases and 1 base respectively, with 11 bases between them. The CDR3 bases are TGCGCCAGCCAACAGGCGATCCAAGAGACCCAGTACTTC. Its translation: CASQQAIQETQYF.

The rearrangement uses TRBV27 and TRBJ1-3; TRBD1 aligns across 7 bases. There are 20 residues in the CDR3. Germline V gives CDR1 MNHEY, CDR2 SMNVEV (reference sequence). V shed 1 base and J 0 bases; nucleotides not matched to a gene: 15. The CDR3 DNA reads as TGTGCCAGCAGTTTATGGGGACCGGCGGGACAGTCCAACTCTGGAAACACCATATATTTT. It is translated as CASSLWGPAGQSNSGNTIYF.

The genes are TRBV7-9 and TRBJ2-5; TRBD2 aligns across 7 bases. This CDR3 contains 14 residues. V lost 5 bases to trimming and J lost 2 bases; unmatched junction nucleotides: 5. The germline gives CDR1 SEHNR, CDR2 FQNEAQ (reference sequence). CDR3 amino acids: CASSLGAGQETQYF. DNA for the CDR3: TGTGCCAGCAGCCTAGGAGCGGGGCAAGAGACCCAGTACTTC. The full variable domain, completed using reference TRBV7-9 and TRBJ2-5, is DTGVSQNPRHKITKRGQNVTFRCDPISEHNRLYWYRQTLGQGPEFLTYFQNEAQLEKSRLLSDRFSAERPKGSFSTLEIQRTEQGDSAMYLCASSLGAGQETQYFGPGTRLLVL.

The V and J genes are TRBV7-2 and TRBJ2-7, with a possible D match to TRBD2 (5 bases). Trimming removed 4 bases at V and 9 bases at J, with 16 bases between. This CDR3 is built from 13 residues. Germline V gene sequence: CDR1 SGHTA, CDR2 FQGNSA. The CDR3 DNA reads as TGTGCCAGCAGCTACCCCTCGGAAGCGGTGCAGTACTTC. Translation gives CASSYPSEAVQYF.

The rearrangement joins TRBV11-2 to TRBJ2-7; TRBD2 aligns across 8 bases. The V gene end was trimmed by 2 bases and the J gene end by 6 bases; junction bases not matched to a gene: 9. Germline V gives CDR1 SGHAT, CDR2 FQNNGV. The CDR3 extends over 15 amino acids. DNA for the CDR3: TGTGCCAGCAGCTTAACTAGCGGCATTGGGGGCGAGCAGTACTTC. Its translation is CASSLTSGIGGEQYF. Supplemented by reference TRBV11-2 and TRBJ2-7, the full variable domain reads EAGVAQSPRYKIIEKRQSVAFWCNPISGHATLYWYQQILGQGPKLLIQFQNNGVVDDSQLPKDRFSAERLKGVDSTLKIQPAKLEDSAVYLCASSLTSGIGGEQYFGPGTRLTVT.

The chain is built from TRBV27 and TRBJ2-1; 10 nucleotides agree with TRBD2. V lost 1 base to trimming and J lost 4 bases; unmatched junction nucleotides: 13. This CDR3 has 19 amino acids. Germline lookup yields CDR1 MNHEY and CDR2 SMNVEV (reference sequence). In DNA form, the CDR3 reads TGTGCCAGCAGTTTATATCCTAGCGGGAGAGCACTCCGATACAATGAGCAGTTCTTC. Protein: CASSLYPSGRALRYNEQFF.

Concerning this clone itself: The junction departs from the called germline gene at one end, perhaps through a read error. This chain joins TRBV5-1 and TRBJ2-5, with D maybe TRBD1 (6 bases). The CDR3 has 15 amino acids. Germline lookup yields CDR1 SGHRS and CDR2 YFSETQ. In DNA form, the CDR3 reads TGCGCCAGCAGCTTGGTGGGGGCCCATCAAGGGACCCAGTACTTC. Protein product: CASSLVGAHQGTQYF.

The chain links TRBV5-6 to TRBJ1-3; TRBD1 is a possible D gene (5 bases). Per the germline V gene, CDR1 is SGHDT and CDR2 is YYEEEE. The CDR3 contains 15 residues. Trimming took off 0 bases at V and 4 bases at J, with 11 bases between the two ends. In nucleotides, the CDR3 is TGTGCCAGCAGCTTGGTGTCAGGGCCCGGAAACACCATATATTTT. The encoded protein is CASSLVSGPGNTIYF.

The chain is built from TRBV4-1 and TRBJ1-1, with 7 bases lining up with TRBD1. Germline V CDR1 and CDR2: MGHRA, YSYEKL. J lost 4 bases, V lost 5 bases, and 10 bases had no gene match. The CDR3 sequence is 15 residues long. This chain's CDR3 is CASSAQTGLGTEAFF. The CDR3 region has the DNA TGCGCCAGCAGCGCGCAGACAGGGTTGGGCACTGAAGCTTTCTTT.

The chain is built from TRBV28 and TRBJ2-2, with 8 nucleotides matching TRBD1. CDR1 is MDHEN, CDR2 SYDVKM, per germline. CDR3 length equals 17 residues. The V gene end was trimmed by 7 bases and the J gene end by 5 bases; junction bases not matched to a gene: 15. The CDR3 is CASTTKTGATRTGELFF. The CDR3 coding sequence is TGTGCCAGCACCACAAAGACAGGGGCCACCCGTACCGGGGAGCTGTTTTTT.

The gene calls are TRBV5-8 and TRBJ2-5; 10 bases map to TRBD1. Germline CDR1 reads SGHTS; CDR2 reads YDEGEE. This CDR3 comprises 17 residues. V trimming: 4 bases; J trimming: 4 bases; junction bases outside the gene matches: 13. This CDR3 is CASSRGQGTRLAETQYF. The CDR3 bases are TGTGCCAGCAGCCGGGGACAGGGGACCAGGCTGGCAGAGACCCAGTACTTC. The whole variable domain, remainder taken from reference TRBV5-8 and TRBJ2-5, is EAGVTQSPTHLIKTRGQQATLRCSPISGHTSVYWYQQALGLGLQFLLWYDEGEERNRGNFPPRFSGRQFPNYSSELNVNALELEDSALYLCASSRGQGTRLAETQYFGPGTRLLVL.

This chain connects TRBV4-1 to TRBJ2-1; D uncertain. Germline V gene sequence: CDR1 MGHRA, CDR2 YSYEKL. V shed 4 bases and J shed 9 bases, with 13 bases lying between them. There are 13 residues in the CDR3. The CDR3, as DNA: TGCGCCAGCAGCCGGATTGAGGTAGGTGAGCAGTTCTTC. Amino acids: CASSRIEVGEQFF.

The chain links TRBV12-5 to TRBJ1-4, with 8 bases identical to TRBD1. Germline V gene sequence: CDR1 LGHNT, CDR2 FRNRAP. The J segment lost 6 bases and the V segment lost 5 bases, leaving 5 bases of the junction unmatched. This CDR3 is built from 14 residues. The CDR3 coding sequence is TGTGCTAGTGGTCCGGGACAGGATCATGAAAAACTGTTTTTT. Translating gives CASGPGQDHEKLFF.

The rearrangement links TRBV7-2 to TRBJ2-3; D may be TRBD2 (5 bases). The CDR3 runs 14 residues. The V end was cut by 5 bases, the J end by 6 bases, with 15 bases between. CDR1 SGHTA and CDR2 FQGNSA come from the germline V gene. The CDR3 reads CASSKDSPTDTQYF. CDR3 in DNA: TGTGCCAGCAGCAAGGACTCCCCGACGGATACGCAGTATTTT.